In this sample, the clone carrying this TCR beta chain turned up a few times. Combining a sample-barcoded 5' primer with a J-beta primer mix, a second PCR ran for roughly 7 to 12 cycles. Each cDNA was tagged by a template-switch adaptor containing 12 random nucleotides. A single record per CDR3 protein comes from TCRdb applying MiXCR to the 5' RACE reads. The table records about a million distinct CDR3 sequences, roughly 50% of them present only once. In germline, CDR1 is DFQATT, CDR2 SNEGSKA (reference sequence). Trimming took off 0 bases at V and 0 bases at J, with 14 bases between the two ends. The CDR3 is made up of 16 amino acids. The data belong to a study of blood T cells in healthy people across ages.

This chain connects TRBV20-1 to TRBJ1-1; no definite D call. The TCR was taken from a woman aged 55-69 years in good health. Sequencing was done on a sample of blood. The CDR3 here is CSARDLQSVMNTEAFF. CDR3 nucleotide sequence: TGCAGTGCTAGAGATTTGCAGAGCGTAATGAACACTGAAGCTTTCTTT.